These 5 T cell receptor beta chains originate from one sample sequenced in a study of blood T cells in healthy people across ages. A second PCR, run for about 6 to 12 cycles, used a sample-barcoded 5' primer plus a J-beta primer mix. TCRdb reanalysed the 5' RACE reads using MiXCR and keeps one entry per CDR3 protein. The sample includes some 760,000 distinct CDR3 sequences, more than 20% of them seen just once. This sample was shared with a second study, whose subject was T cells of mothers and their children.

Source material: blood. The receptors originated from a boy aged 5-17 years in good health.

This clonotype was counted only a few times. V usage is TRBV21-1 and J usage is TRBJ2-7; the table gives TRBD1 as D, unverified against the DNA. TRBV21-1 is flagged as a pseudogene. The CDR3 sequence is 14 residues long. CDR3 coding DNA: TGTGCCAGCAGCAGGAGACAGGTCGATCACGAGCAGTACTTC. Translation: CASSRRQVDHEQYF.

This clonotype was found a few times. J is TRBJ2-7 and V is TRBV18; a possible D gene is TRBD2 (5 bases). Germline V lookup: CDR1 KGHSH, CDR2 LQKENI. V lost 0 bases and J 2 bases, leaving 11 bases between the germline ends. This CDR3 spans 15 amino acids. CDR3 residues: CASSPPSGVPYEQYF. CDR3 nucleotides: TGTGCCAGCTCACCACCGAGCGGAGTTCCCTACGAGCAGTACTTC.

The CDR3 DNA sequence: TGCGCCAGCAGCCAAGGTCCGGGGGATCAGCCCCAGCATTTT. Protein: CASSQGPGDQPQHF. The chain recombines TRBV4-3 with TRBJ1-5, with D possibly TRBD1 on 5 matching bases. CDR1 and CDR2 from the germline V gene are LGHNA and YSLEER. The V gene lost 1 base and the J gene lost 5 bases, with 9 bases spanning the gap. This CDR3 contains 14 residues.

This clonotype was seen more than once but under ten times. J is TRBJ1-2 and V is TRBV19; tentatively, D is TRBD1 (6 bases). The germline gives CDR1 LNHDA, CDR2 SQIVND (reference sequence). V was pared by 8 bases and J by 3 bases, with 10 bases between. The CDR3 spans 12 residues. CDR3 amino acids: CASGDTYYGYTF. CDR3 sequence (DNA): TGTGCCAGTGGGGACACCTACTATGGCTACACCTTC. The complete variable domain, with remaining parts taken from reference TRBV19 and TRBJ1-2, reads DGGITQSPKYLFRKEGQNVTLSCEQNLNHDAMYWYRQDPGQGLRLIYYSQIVNDFQKGDIAEGYSVSREKKESFPLTVTSAQKNPTAFYLCASGDTYYGYTFGSGTRLTVV.

This clonotype showed up just a few times. The J gene is TRBJ1-3, the V gene TRBV7-9; no firm D call. Germline CDR1 SEHNR, CDR2 FQNEAQ (reference sequence). The CDR3 runs to 13 residues. Trimming cost V 5 bases and J 4 bases, with 9 bases left between them. The CDR3 is CASSVDFGNTIYF. CDR3 in DNA: TGTGCCAGCAGCGTGGACTTCGGAAACACCATATATTTT.